This T cell receptor (beta chain) was obtained from a study of blood T cells in healthy people across ages. Across the study: Template switching picked up about one barcoded beta molecule for each two T cells.

With a J-beta primer mix and a sample-barcoded 5' primer, a second PCR ran about 6 to 11 cycles. A minimum of 2.5 million CDR3-containing paired-end reads was obtained for each sample. TCRdb reprocessed the 5' RACE reads with MiXCR, giving one entry per CDR3 protein. Of around 520,000 distinct CDR3 sequences detected, roughly a quarter appear once; the ten largest clones hold approximately 3.7%. Findings and caveats of the study: A conclusive naive versus antigen-experienced comparison was prevented by the unsorted PBMCs.

The CDR3 totals 19 residues. CDR1 is MNHEY and CDR2 is SMNVEV in the germline V gene (reference sequence). This clonotype was seen a few times. The antigen remains undetermined. One end of the junction fails to match germline, which may point to a read error. These data were likewise used in another study, on T cells of mothers and their children. In that study: Each 15 ul cDNA reaction used roughly 1.4 ug RNA; all RNA was used.

The sequencing input was blood. The chain joins TRBV27 to TRBJ2-4; D might be TRBD1 or TRBD2, each matching 6 bases. This sequence originates from a boy between 2 and 10 years old in good health. Written as DNA, the CDR3 is TGTGCCAGCAGTTTACCACAGGGTACCGGATTACTAGCCAAAAACATTCAGCACTTC. Its translation: CASSLPQGTGLLAKNIQHF.